The sequence of this TCR beta chain was determined in a study of Tregs in tolerant kidney transplant recipients. Recipients received nonmyeloablative bone marrow transplants from related graft donors, with transient mixed chimerism. The V segment lost 5 bases and the J segment 2 bases; nucleotides outside the gene matches: 9. The CDR3 is 17 amino acids. The germline gives CDR1 SGHVS, CDR2 FQNEAQ. Broader study findings: Validation in larger populations is needed because few patients were studied. Biological reproducibility was not directly addressed, but technical replication error appeared minimal.

This table comes from immunoSEQ multiplex PCR, and its TCRdb copy is limited to in-frame clones, with some not included. This sample's table reports approximately 6,000 clones. About this clone itself: Its specificity is unknown. The read gets to within 3 residues of the CDR3 end, and the germline J gene fills in the rest.

This clonotype was sampled from a human patient who received a combined kidney and bone marrow transplant. Some T cells may have come from the graft donor. The chain links TRBV7-8 to TRBJ2-1; 10 positions agree with TRBD2. The sample consisted of CD8+ T cells from blood (PBMCs), taken 12 months after the transplant. The CDR3 bases that were read are TGTGCCAGCAGCCCCTTCCCGGGACTAGCGCCCTACAATGAG. It translates to CASSPFPGLAPYNE. The CDR3, in full, reads CASSPFPGLAPYNEQFF.